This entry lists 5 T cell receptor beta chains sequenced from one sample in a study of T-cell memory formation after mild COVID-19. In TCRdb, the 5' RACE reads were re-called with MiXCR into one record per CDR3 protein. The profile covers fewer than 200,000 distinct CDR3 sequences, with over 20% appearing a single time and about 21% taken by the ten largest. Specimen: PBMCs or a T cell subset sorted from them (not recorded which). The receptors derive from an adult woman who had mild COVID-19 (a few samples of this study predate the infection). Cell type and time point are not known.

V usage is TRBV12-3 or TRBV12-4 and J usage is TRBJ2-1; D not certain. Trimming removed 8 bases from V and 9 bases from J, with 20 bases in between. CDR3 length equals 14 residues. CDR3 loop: CASSGELRPGEQFF. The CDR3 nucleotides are TGTGCCAGCTCCGGAGAGCTCCGTCCGGGTGAGCAGTTCTTC.

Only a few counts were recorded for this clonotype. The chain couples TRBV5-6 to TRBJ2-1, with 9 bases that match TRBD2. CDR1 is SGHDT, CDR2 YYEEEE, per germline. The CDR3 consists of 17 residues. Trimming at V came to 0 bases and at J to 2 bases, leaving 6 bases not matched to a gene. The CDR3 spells CASSLVPAGGPYNEQFF. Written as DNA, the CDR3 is TGTGCCAGCAGCTTGGTCCCGGCGGGGGGGCCCTACAATGAGCAGTTCTTC. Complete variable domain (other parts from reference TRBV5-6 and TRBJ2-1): DAGVTQSPTHLIKTRGQQVTLRCSPKSGHDTVSWYQQALGQGPQFIFQYYEEEERQRGNFPDRFSGHQFPNYSSELNVNALLLGDSALYLCASSLVPAGGPYNEQFFGPGTRLTVL.

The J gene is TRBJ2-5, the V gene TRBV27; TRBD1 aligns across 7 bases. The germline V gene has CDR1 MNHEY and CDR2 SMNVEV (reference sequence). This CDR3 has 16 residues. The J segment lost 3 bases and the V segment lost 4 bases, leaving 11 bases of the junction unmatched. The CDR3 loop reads CASSSSWTGTEETQYF. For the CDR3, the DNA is TGTGCCAGCAGTTCGTCCTGGACCGGGACAGAAGAGACCCAGTACTTC.

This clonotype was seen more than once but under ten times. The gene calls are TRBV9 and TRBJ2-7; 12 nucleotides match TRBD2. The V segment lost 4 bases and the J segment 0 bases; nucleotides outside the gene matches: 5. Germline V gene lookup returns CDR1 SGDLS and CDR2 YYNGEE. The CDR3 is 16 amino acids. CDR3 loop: CASSPSSGRASYEQYF. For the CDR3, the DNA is TGTGCCAGCAGCCCGTCTAGCGGGAGGGCCTCCTACGAGCAGTACTTC.

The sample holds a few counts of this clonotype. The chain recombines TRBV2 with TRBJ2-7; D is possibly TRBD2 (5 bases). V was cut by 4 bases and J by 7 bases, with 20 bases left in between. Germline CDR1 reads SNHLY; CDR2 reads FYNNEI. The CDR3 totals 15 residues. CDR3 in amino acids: CASSGSSTVRGEQYF. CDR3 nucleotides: TGTGCCAGCAGTGGGTCCAGCACGGTACGAGGGGAGCAGTACTTC.